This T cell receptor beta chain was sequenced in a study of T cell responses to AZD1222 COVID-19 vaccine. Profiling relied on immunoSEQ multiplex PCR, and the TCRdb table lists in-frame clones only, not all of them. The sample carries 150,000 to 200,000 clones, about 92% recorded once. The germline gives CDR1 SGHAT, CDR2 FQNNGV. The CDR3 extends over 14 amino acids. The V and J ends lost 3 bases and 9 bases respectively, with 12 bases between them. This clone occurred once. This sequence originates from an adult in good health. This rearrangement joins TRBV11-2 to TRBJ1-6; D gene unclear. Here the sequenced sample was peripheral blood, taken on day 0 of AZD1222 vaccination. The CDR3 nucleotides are TGTGCCAGCAGCTTGAGGGAAACCGGTTCACCCCTCCACTTT. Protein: CASSLRETGSPLHF. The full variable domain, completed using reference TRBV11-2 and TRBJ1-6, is EAGVAQSPRYKIIEKRQSVAFWCNPISGHATLYWYQQILGQGPKLLIQFQNNGVVDDSQLPKDRFSAERLKGVDSTLKIQPAKLEDSAVYLCASSLRETGSPLHFGNGTRLTVT.